This T cell receptor (beta chain) was identified during a study of regulatory T cells in long-lasting Graves disease. Study outcomes and limitations: Persistent Graves' patients showed less TCR diversity than newly diagnosed ones.

Assembly of TCR beta libraries relied on iRepertoire HTBI primers together with Arm-PCR of CDR3 regions. TCRdb reprocessed the multiplex PCR reads via MiXCR and lists one record per CDR3 protein. The data hold approximately 470,000 distinct CDR3 sequences, with around 15% observed a single time. Trimming removed 0 bases at V and 0 bases at J, with 5 bases between. The CDR3 is 14 residues long. The V gene's germline CDR1 is LNHNV and CDR2 YYDKDF (reference sequence). Time point reported: newly diagnosed GD, antithyroid drugs for less than 3 months. RNA from PBMCs was the source of the TCR library. This clonotype was seen at least ten times. What it binds is not known. These data were also reused for a study on T cells in Graves' hyperthyroidism and ophthalmopathy. That report adds: Most thyroid clonotypes expanded above 0.001 appeared in blood too.

Sequencing used peripheral blood mononuclear cells (PBMCs), obtained at new diagnosis, from a patient treated with antithyroid drugs. This chain joins TRBV15 and TRBJ1-1; no definite D call. The sequence was collected from a middle-aged man with Graves disease. As DNA, the CDR3 is TGTGCCACCAGCAGAGATGCGGTGAACACTGAAGCTTTCTTT. Translating gives CATSRDAVNTEAFF.